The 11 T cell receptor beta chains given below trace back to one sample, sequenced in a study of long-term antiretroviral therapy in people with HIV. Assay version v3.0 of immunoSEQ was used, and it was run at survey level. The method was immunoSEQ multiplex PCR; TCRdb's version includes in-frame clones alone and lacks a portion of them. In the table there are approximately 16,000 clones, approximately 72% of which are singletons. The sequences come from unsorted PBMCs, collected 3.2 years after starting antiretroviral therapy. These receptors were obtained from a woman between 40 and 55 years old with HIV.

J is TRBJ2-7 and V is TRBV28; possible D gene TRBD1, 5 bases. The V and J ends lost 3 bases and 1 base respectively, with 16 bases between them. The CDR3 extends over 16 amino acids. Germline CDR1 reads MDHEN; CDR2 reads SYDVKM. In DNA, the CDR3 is TGTGCCAGCAGTTTTGCCCTCTCAGGGCTTTCCTACGAGCAGTACTTC. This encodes CASSFALSGLSYEQYF.

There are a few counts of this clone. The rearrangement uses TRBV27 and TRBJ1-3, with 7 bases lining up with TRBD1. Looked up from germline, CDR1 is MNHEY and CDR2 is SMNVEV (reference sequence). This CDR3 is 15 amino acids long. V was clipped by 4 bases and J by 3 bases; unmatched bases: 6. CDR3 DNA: TGTGCCAGCAGTTCGGGACAGAGCGGTGGAAACACCATATATTTT. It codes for CASSSGQSGGNTIYF.

The chain's CDR3 is CASSFRGETEAFF. In nucleotides, the CDR3 is TGTGCCAGCAGCTTCAGGGGGGAGACTGAAGCTTTCTTT. V usage is TRBV7-9 and J usage is TRBJ1-1; TRBD1 matches 7 bases. The V segment lost 3 bases and the J segment 5 bases; nucleotides outside the gene matches: 3. The CDR3 is 13 residues long. Germline assignment: CDR1 SEHNR and CDR2 FQNEAQ (reference sequence).

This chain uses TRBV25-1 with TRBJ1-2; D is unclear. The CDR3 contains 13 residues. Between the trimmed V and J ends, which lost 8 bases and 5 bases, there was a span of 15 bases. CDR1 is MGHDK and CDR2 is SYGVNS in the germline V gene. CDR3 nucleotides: TGTGCCAGCCCTCGGGAGAGAACGTATGGCTACACCTTC. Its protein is CASPRERTYGYTF.

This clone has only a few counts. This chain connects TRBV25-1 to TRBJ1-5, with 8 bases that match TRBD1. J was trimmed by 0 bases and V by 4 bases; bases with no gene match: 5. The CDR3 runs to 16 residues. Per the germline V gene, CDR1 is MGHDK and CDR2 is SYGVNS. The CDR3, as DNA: TGTGCCAGCAGTGCGGGGACAGGTAATAGCAATCAGCCCCAGCATTTT. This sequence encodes CASSAGTGNSNQPQHF.

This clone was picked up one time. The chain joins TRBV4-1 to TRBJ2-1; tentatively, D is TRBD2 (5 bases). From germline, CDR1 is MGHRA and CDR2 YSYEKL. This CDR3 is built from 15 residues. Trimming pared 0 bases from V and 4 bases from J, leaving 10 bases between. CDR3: CASSQEVAGYNEQFF. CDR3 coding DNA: TGCGCCAGCAGCCAAGAGGTGGCGGGTTACAATGAGCAGTTCTTC.

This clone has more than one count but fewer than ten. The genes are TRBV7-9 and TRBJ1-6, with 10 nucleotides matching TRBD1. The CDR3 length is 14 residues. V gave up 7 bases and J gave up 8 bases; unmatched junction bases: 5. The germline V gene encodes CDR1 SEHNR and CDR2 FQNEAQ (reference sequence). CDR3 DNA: TGTGCCAGCAACCCCGGGACAGGGGATTCACCCCTCCACTTT. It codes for CASNPGTGDSPLHF.

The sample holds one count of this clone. This CDR3 is CASSELRGGLRQETQYF. In nucleotides, the CDR3 is TGTGCCAGCAGTGAATTGCGGGGGGGCCTAAGACAAGAGACCCAGTACTTC. The rearrangement links TRBV25-1 to TRBJ2-5; 9 positions agree with TRBD2. Germline CDR1 MGHDK, CDR2 SYGVNS. V gave up 1 base and J gave up 2 bases; unmatched junction bases: 8. The length of the CDR3 is 17 residues.

The CDR3 DNA is TGCGCCAGCAGTGAGCTCGGGAACACTGAAGCTTTCTTT. Protein product: CASSELGNTEAFF. V and J are TRBV10-2 and TRBJ1-1, with D hard to call. CDR1 is WSHSY, CDR2 SAAADI, per germline. The V end was cut by 2 bases, the J end by 1 base, with 5 bases between. The CDR3 extends over 13 amino acids.

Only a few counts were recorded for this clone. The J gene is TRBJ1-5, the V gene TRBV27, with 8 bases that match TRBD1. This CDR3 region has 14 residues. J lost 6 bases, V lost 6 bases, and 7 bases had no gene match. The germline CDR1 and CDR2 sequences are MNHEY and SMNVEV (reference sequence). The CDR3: CASRSGTGAQPQHF. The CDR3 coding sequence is TGTGCCAGCAGGTCCGGGACAGGCGCTCAGCCCCAGCATTTT.

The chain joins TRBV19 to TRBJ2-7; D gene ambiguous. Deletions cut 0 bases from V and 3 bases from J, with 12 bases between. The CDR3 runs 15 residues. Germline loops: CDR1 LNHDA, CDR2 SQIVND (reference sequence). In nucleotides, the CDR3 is TGTGCCAGTAGTATAGATTCGGTCAGTAACTACGAGCAGTACTTC. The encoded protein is CASSIDSVSNYEQYF.